This section outlines one T cell receptor beta chain sequence together with its context. This sample stems from a study of control samples from healthy donors and cancer patients. The trim removed 6 bases at V and 3 bases at J, leaving 4 bases unmatched. The germline gives CDR1 SGHVS, CDR2 FNYEAQ. The CDR3 is made up of 13 amino acids. Only in-frame clones appear in the TCRdb table, and some are missing; sequencing was by immunoSEQ multiplex PCR. The sample consists of approximately 190,000 clones, 91% of them appearing once. The sequence was collected from a young man in good health. V usage is TRBV7-6 and J usage is TRBJ1-1; 7 bases are shared with TRBD1. The specimen sequenced was blood. The CDR3 nucleotides read TGTGCCAGCAGACCAACAGGGGACACTGAAGCTTTCTTT. It yields the protein CASRPTGDTEAFF.